Below, 9 T cell receptor beta chains from the same sample are listed, as sequenced in a study of blood T cell repertoires in COVID-19. Profiling relied on immunoSEQ multiplex PCR, and the TCRdb table lists in-frame clones only, not all of them. The sample contains about 89,000 clones, about three quarters of which appear only once. Sequenced input: peripheral blood. The receptors here all came from a human donor in a cohort sampled during active COVID-19.

V is TRBV19 and J is TRBJ2-1; the D gene is possibly TRBD1 (6 bases). Deletions cut 4 bases from V and 5 bases from J, with 9 bases between. The CDR3 totals 13 residues. Germline assignment: CDR1 LNHDA and CDR2 SQIVND (reference sequence). The CDR3 DNA reads as TGTGCCAGTAGTAGAGGACAGAACAATGAGCAGTTCTTC. It translates to CASSRGQNNEQFF.

This chain connects TRBV5-1 to TRBJ2-7; weak D call: TRBD2 (5 bases). In germline, CDR1 is SGHRS, CDR2 YFSETQ. This CDR3 comprises 14 residues. V lost 0 bases and J 7 bases, leaving 14 bases between the germline ends. CDR3 nucleotide sequence: TGCGCCAGCAGCTTGGATGGCTACCCGGGAGAGCAGTACTTC. Encoded protein: CASSLDGYPGEQYF.

The chain uses TRBV5-1 and TRBJ2-7; TRBD2 agrees at 8 bases. The CDR3 has 13 amino acids. Trimming took 5 bases from V and 3 from J; bases not matched to a gene: 4. Germline CDR1 reads SGHRS; CDR2 reads YFSETQ. The CDR3 DNA reads TGCGCCAGCAGACTAGCGGAGAACTACGAGCAGTACTTC. Translation gives CASRLAENYEQYF.

This rearrangement joins TRBV19 to TRBJ1-2; D unclear. V was clipped by 10 bases and J by 4 bases, with 13 bases between them. From germline, CDR1 is LNHDA and CDR2 SQIVND (reference sequence). The CDR3 sequence is 12 residues long. The CDR3 DNA reads as TGTGCCACGATCTCCGGCGGCTATGGCTACACCTTC. It translates to CATISGGYGYTF.

The chain combines TRBV9 with TRBJ1-6; D is uncertain. The germline V gene encodes CDR1 SGDLS and CDR2 YYNGEE. The CDR3 runs to 15 residues. V shed 0 bases and J shed 1 base, with 5 bases lying between them. Written as DNA, the CDR3 is TGTGCCAGCAGCGTAGGGGCTTCCTATAATTCACCCCTCCACTTT. The encoded protein is CASSVGASYNSPLHF.

The rearrangement uses TRBV6-6 and TRBJ2-7; 8 bases are a match to TRBD1. The ends lost 5 bases at V and 0 bases at J; junction bases unmatched: 3. The CDR3 has 14 residues. CDR1 is MNHNY, CDR2 SVGAGI, per germline (reference sequence). The CDR3 spells CASSTGTGSYEQYF. CDR3 sequence (DNA): TGTGCCAGCAGTACCGGGACAGGCTCCTACGAGCAGTACTTC.

The J gene is TRBJ2-4, the V gene TRBV4-3, with 8 bases identical to TRBD1. The CDR3 is 18 amino acids. Germline V gives CDR1 LGHNA, CDR2 YSLEER. V lost 2 bases, J lost 7 bases, and 16 bases stayed unmatched. This CDR3 reads CASSQYHRGLSLGNIQYF. In nucleotides, the CDR3 is TGCGCCAGCAGCCAATATCACAGGGGGTTGTCATTGGGGAACATTCAGTACTTC.

The rearrangement uses TRBV6-2 or TRBV6-3 and TRBJ2-3, with 9 bases aligning to TRBD1. The CDR3 is 17 residues long. Germline values: CDR1 MNHEY, CDR2 SVGEGT. The ends lost 2 bases at V and 3 bases at J; junction bases unmatched: 9. The CDR3 protein is CASSYPGQGTVTDTQYF. CDR3 nucleotide sequence: TGTGCCAGCAGTTACCCCGGACAGGGGACTGTTACAGATACGCAGTATTTT.

This chain links TRBV28 with TRBJ2-7; D might be TRBD1 (5 bases). This CDR3 is 13 amino acids long. Germline CDR1 reads MDHEN; CDR2 reads SYDVKM. Trimming shortened V by 4 bases and J by 3 bases, and 10 bases separated the two germline ends. As DNA, the CDR3 is TGTGCCAGCAGTTCTGCAGGGCTCTACGAGCAGTACTTC. It encodes CASSSAGLYEQYF.